What follows is one TCR beta chain and its context. Its antigen remains unidentified. This sample was taken from a study of identical twins. The CDR3 sequence is 14 residues long. Germline CDR1 KGHSH, CDR2 LQKENI. The ends lost 4 bases at V and 6 bases at J; junction bases unmatched: 9. TCRdb re-called the 5' RACE reads through MiXCR, storing one row per CDR3 protein. The sample lists fewer than 550,000 distinct CDR3 sequences, nearly 15% seen once, with roughly 0.42% in the top ten. General study findings and limits: In monozygotic twins, models underestimated the sharing of out-of-frame TCR alpha.

The data were also submitted as part of a second study, on yellow fever vaccine responses in identical twins.

The source of this sequence is a woman aged 18-30 years in good health. This rearrangement joins TRBV18 to TRBJ2-7; 7 bases line up with TRBD1. The sequenced sample was CD4+ T cells sorted from blood. CDR3 loop: CASSLTEQGSEQYF. CDR3 DNA: TGTGCCAGCTCACTCACCGAACAGGGGAGCGAGCAGTACTTC.